This TCR beta chain was observed in a study of T-cell memory formation after mild COVID-19. As to this clonotype: The antigen is unknown.

TCRdb re-called the 5' RACE reads with MiXCR, one entry per CDR3 protein. The repertoire consists of roughly 560,000 distinct CDR3 sequences, with roughly 20% occurring once and the leading ten covering roughly an eighth. Germline CDR1 is DFQATT and CDR2 is SNEGSKA (reference sequence). Trimming removed 4 bases from V and 8 bases from J; junction bases left unmatched: 14. The CDR3 runs to 17 residues. Study-wide points: In second-wave clones peaking day 37, SARS-CoV-2 specificity remained unconfirmed. Clones shrinking from day 15 to 85 showed even CD4/CD8 mixes; later expanders tilted CD4+.

The sequenced sample was PBMCs or a T cell subset sorted from them (not recorded which). V is TRBV20-1 and J is TRBJ2-1, with 13 positions matching TRBD2. The sequence derives from an adult woman who had mild COVID-19 (a few samples of this study predate the infection). Cell type and time point are not known. This chain's CDR3 is CSANPQLAGGPHDEQFF. The DNA of the CDR3 is TGCAGTGCTAACCCTCAACTAGCGGGAGGGCCCCACGATGAGCAGTTCTTC.